This is a list of T cell receptor beta chains from one sample in a study of healthy donors' naive CD4 and CD8 T cells. MiXCR, applied by TCRdb to the reads, yields one record per CDR3 protein. The sample includes approximately 200,000 distinct CDR3 sequences, nearly 75% of them seen just once. The specimen was naive CD4+ and CD8+ T cells sorted from blood, pooled from several donors. Source of these receptors: a pool of human donors in good health; the sample pools cells from several healthy donors. The CDR3 runs from the conserved cysteine through the conserved F or W.

J gene	V gene	CDR3 protein
TRBJ1-3	TRBV5-4	CASSLRTNSGNTIYF
TRBJ1-2	TRBV12-3/TRBV12-4	CASSLDGGGYTF
TRBJ2-1	TRBV6-1	CASKRTGPRYNEQFF
TRBJ1-1	TRBV5-4	CASSAPTDTEAFF
TRBJ2-3	TRBV5-1	CASSPGLLHTDTQYF
TRBJ1-1	TRBV29-1	CSAPQGADTEAFF
TRBJ2-6	TRBV30	CAWSQGAGANVLTF
TRBJ2-2	TRBV2	CASMMDTGELFF
TRBJ2-7	TRBV20-1	CSAGPDRGSYEQYF
TRBJ2-7	TRBV19	CASSRASNAYEQYF
TRBJ1-1	TRBV6-5	CASSHNPEGAFF
TRBJ2-4	TRBV30	CAWSDPADRGENIQYF
TRBJ2-1	TRBV6-5	CASSYGESVEQFF
TRBJ2-7	TRBV20-1	CSAKSAEISYEQYF
TRBJ2-1	TRBV6-2/TRBV6-3	CASSYPYRGPREEQFF
TRBJ2-1	TRBV20-1	CSAEELEGSYNEQFF